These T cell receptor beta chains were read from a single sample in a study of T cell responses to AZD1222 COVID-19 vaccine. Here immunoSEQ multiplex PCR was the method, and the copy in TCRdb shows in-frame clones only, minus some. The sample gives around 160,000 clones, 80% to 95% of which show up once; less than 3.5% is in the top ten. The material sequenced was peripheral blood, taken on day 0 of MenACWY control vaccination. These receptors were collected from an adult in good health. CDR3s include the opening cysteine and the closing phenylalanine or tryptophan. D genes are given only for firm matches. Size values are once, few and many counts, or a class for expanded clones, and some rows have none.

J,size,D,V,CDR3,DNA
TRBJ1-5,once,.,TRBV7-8,CASSLDTGAYQPQHF,TGTGCCAGCAGCTTAGACACGGGGGCTTATCAGCCCCAGCATTTT
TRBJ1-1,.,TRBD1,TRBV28,CASSSGTGGTEAFF,TGTGCCAGCAGCTCTGGGACAGGGGGCACTGAAGCTTTCTTT
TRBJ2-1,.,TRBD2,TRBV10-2,CASSETGGDNEQFF,TGCGCCAGCAGTGAGACGGGGGGAGACAATGAGCAGTTCTTC
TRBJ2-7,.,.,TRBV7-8,CASSWNPTYEQYF,TGTGCCAGCAGCTGGAACCCCACCTACGAGCAGTACTTC
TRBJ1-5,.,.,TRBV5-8,CASSLGHYSNQPQHF,TGTGCCAGCAGCTTGGGGCACTATAGCAATCAGCCCCAGCATTTT
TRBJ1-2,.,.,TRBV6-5,CASRSALYGYTF,TGTGCCAGCAGGTCAGCCCTCTATGGCTACACCTTC
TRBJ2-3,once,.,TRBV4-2,CASSRGMWTDTQYF,TGTGCCAGCAGCCGTGGAATGTGGACAGATACGCAGTATTTT
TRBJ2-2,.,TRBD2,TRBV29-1,CSARGDLDTGELFF,TGCAGCGCCCGGGGGGATCTGGACACCGGGGAGCTGTTTTTT
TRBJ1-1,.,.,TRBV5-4,CASSPRGYTEAFF,TGTGCCAGCAGCCCGAGGGGGTACACTGAAGCTTTCTTT
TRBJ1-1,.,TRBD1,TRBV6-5,CASTGGGAEAFF,TGTGCCAGCACAGGGGGCGGGGCTGAAGCTTTCTTT
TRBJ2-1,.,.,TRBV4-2,CASSLLGGLTGDRYNEQFF,TGTGCCAGCAGCCTCCTTGGGGGCCTGACAGGTGATCGGTACAATGAGCAGTTCTTC
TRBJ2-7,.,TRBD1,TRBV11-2,CASSLDRVDEQYF,TGTGCCAGCAGCTTGGACAGGGTCGACGAGCAGTACTTC
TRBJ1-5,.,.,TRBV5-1,CASSEGTAPRVQPQHF,TGCGCCAGCAGTGAGGGGACTGCTCCCCGGGTCCAGCCCCAGCATTTT
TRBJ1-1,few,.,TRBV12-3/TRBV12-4,CASSLGRQAKAFF,TGTGCCAGCAGTTTAGGGCGGCAGGCCAAAGCTTTCTTT
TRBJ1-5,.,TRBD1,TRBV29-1,CSVVTGGAGNQPQHF,TGCAGCGTGGTGACAGGGGGCGCCGGCAATCAGCCCCAGCATTTT
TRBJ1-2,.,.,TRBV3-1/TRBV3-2,CASSQEAGGRGYTF,TGTGCCAGCAGCCAAGAAGCTGGGGGCCGAGGCTACACCTTC
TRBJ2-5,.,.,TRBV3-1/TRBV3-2,CASSPGDGGVHKETQYF,TGTGCCAGCAGCCCAGGGGATGGGGGTGTCCACAAAGAGACCCAGTACTTC
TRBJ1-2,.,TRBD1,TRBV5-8,CASSRRDRGYGYTF,TGTGCCAGCAGCCGCCGGGACAGGGGCTATGGCTACACCTTC
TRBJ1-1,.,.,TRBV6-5,CASSPTVGTEAFF,TGTGCCAGCAGCCCGACAGTCGGCACTGAAGCTTTCTTT
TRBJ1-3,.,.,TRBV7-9,CASSPAGNTIYF,TGTGCCAGCAGCCCGGCTGGAAACACCATATATTTT
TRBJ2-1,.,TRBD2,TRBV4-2,CASSHRGTSGSRPYNEQFF,TGTGCCAGCAGCCACCGCGGGACTAGCGGGAGTCGGCCCTACAATGAGCAGTTCTTC
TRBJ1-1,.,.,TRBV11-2,CASSSRELGAEAFF,TGTGCCAGCAGCTCCAGAGAGTTAGGGGCTGAAGCTTTCTTT
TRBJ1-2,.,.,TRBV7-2,CASSAIGRVYGYTF,TGTGCCAGCAGCGCTATAGGACGGGTCTATGGCTACACCTTC
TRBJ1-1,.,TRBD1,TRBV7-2,CASSTPTGEVSTEAFF,TGTGCCAGCAGCACCCCGACAGGGGAAGTAAGCACTGAAGCTTTCTTT
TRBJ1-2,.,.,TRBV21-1,CASSKAWPGGGYGYTF,TGTGCCAGCAGCAAAGCGTGGCCAGGGGGCGGGTATGGCTACACCTTC
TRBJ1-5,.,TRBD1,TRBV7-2,CASSPGTGGNQPQHF,TGTGCCAGCAGCCCCGGGACAGGGGGCAATCAGCCCCAGCATTTT
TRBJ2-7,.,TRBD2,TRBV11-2,CASSRRTSGRSYEQYF,TGTGCCAGCAGCCGCAGGACTAGCGGGAGATCCTACGAGCAGTACTTC
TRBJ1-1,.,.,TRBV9,CASSSYSWGGNTEAFF,TGTGCCAGCAGCTCCTACTCGTGGGGGGGGAACACTGAAGCTTTCTTT
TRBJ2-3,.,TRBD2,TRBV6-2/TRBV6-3,CASSTRGGGTDTQYF,TGTGCCAGCAGTACCCGGGGCGGGGGGACAGATACGCAGTATTTT
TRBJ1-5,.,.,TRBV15,CATSRESRNQPQHF,TGTGCCACCAGCAGAGAAAGCCGCAATCAGCCCCAGCATTTT
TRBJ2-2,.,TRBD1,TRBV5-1,CASSFGQGTGGELFF,TGCGCCAGCAGTTTCGGACAGGGTACGGGCGGGGAGCTGTTTTTT
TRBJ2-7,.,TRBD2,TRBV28,CASSLWATSGKLYF,TGTGCCAGCAGTTTATGGGCGACTAGCGGGAAGTTGTACTTC
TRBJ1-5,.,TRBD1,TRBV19,CASKSGQGDQPQHF,TGTGCCAGTAAGTCAGGACAGGGAGATCAGCCCCAGCATTTT
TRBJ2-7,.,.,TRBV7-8,CASSRPYGYEQYF,TGTGCCAGCAGCCGCCCGTATGGGTACGAGCAGTACTTC
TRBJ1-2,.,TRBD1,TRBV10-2,CASLPGQGSGYTF,TGCGCCAGCCTACCTGGACAGGGGTCGGGCTACACCTTC
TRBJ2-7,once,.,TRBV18,CASSPGQTIDFSYEQYF,TGTGCCAGCTCACCCGGACAGACAATAGATTTCTCCTACGAGCAGTACTTC
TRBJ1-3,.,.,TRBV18,CASSPQRTAVSGNTIYF,TGTGCCAGCTCACCACAGCGGACAGCCGTCTCTGGAAACACCATATATTTT
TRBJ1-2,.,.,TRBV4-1,CAIMGYGYTF,TGCGCCATCATGGGCTATGGCTACACCTTC
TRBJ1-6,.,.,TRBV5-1,CASSYSSPGSYNSPLHF,TGCGCCAGCAGTTATTCGTCTCCAGGCAGCTATAATTCACCCCTCCACTTT
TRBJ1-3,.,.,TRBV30,CGLPGAFGNTIYF,TGTGGACTCCCCGGAGCGTTCGGAAACACCATATATTTT
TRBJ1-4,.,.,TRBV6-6,CASSLPDEKLFF,TGTGCCAGCAGCCTGCCGGACGAAAAACTGTTTTTT
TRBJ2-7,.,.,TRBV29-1,CSVDGCVLDEQYF,TGCAGCGTTGACGGGTGTGTTCTGGACGAGCAGTACTTC
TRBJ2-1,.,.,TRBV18,CASSPNRVNEQFF,TGTGCCAGCTCTCCGAACAGGGTAAATGAGCAGTTCTTC
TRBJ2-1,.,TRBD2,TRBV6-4,CASSEGLAGNEQFF,TGTGCCAGCAGTGAGGGACTAGCGGGGAATGAGCAGTTCTTC
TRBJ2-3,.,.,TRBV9,CASSVNPPDTQYF,TGTGCCAGCAGCGTGAATCCACCAGATACGCAGTATTTT
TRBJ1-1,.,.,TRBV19,CASNVARNTEAFF,TGTGCCAGTAACGTAGCGAGGAACACTGAAGCTTTCTTT
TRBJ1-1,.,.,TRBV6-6,CASSAKLNTEAFF,TGTGCCAGCAGTGCTAAGTTGAACACTGAAGCTTTCTTT
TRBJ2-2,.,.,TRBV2,CASRGAGELFF,TGTGCCAGCAGGGGGGCCGGGGAGCTGTTTTTT
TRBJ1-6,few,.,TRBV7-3,CASSQGYNSPLHF,TGTGCCAGCAGTCAGGGGTATAATTCACCCCTCCACTTT
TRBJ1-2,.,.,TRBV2,CASVAENYGYTF,TGTGCCAGCGTCGCCGAGAACTATGGCTACACCTTC
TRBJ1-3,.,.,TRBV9,CASSPSPPVGNTIYF,TGTGCCAGCAGCCCCTCTCCCCCAGTCGGAAACACCATATATTTT
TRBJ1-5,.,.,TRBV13,CASSLDRDQPQHF,TGTGCCAGCAGCTTAGACCGGGATCAGCCCCAGCATTTT
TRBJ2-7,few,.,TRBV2,CASERSYEQYF,TGTGCCAGCGAGCGGTCCTACGAGCAGTACTTC
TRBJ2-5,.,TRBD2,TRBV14,CASSPKLAGGLETQYF,TGTGCCAGCAGCCCGAAACTAGCGGGGGGGCTGGAGACCCAGTACTTC
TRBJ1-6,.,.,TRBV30,CAWSNPGGNSPLHF,TGTGCCTGGAGCAACCCGGGCGGAAATTCACCCCTCCACTTT
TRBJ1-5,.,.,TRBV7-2,CASSSGRGDQPQHF,TGTGCCAGCAGCTCGGGTCGTGGTGATCAGCCCCAGCATTTT
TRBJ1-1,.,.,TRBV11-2,CASSEQGLGNTEAFF,TGTGCCAGCAGCGAGCAGGGGCTAGGAAACACTGAAGCTTTCTTT
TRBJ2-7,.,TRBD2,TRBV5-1,CASSLLRTSKSYEQYF,TGCGCCAGCAGCTTGTTACGGACTAGTAAGTCCTACGAGCAGTACTTC
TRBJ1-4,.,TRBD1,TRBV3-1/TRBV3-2,CASSQDGQGDNEKLFF,TGTGCCAGCAGCCAAGATGGGCAGGGGGATAATGAAAAACTGTTTTTT